This paragraph reports one T cell receptor (beta chain). This sample was included in a study of glioma-infiltrating T cells after dendritic cell vaccination. Some clones are missing from TCRdb's copy, which holds only in-frame ones; the method was immunoSEQ multiplex PCR. Of about 95,000 clones listed, approximately 81% were seen once; the top ten hold under 3%. The CDR3 spans 16 residues. Looked up from germline, CDR1 is SGHRS and CDR2 is YFSETQ. V was trimmed by 2 bases and J by 5 bases, leaving 19 bases between them. This sample comprised blood, obtained before dendritic cell vaccination. This sequence was found in a human donor with glioblastoma. The chain uses TRBV5-1 and TRBJ1-2; perhaps TRBD1 as D (6 bases). The CDR3 loop is CASSLTSTGTGYGYTF. The CDR3 DNA reads as TGCGCCAGCAGCTTAACCTCGACAGGTACGGGGTATGGCTACACCTTC.